The clone carrying this T cell receptor (beta chain) was seen ten or more times. Its target is unknown. MiXCR, run by TCRdb on the 5' RACE reads, gives a single entry per CDR3 protein. The table lists 69,000 or so distinct CDR3 sequences, under 5.5% of them singletons, with around 2.2% in the top ten. V was shortened by 2 bases and J by 3 bases, with 13 bases between the two germline ends. The CDR3 contains 14 residues. From germline, CDR1 is SQVTM and CDR2 ANQGSEA. This sample was taken from a study of CD8 T cells in ankylosing spondylitis. Study-level points and caveats: Seven or eight highly homologous variants formed a TCR beta motif that appeared characteristic of ankylosing spondylitis blood.

The specimen sequenced was blood, either unsorted or a sorted T cell fraction (not recorded which). The TCR sequence derives from a male donor with ankylosing spondylitis or in good health (not recorded which). The J gene is TRBJ1-1, the V gene TRBV29-1, with D tentatively TRBD1 (6 bases). The CDR3 sequence: CSVEQDSWDTEAFF. CDR3 bases: TGCAGCGTTGAACAGGACAGTTGGGACACTGAAGCTTTCTTT.